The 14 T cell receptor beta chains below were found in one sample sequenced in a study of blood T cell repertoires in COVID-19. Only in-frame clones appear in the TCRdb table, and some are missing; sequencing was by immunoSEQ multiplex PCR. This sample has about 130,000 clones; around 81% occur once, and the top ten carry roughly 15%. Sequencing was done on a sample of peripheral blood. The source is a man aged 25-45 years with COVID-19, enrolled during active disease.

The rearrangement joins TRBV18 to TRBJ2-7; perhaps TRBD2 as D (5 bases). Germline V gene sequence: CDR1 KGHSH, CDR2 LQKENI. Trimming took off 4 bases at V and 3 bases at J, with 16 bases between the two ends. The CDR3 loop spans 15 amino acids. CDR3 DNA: TGTGCCAGCTCACAAATTGGGAGACCCCACTACGAGCAGTACTTC. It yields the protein CASSQIGRPHYEQYF.

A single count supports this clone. The chain's CDR3 is CATSSWGEAGELFF. The CDR3 DNA is TGTGCCACCTCGTCTTGGGGGGAGGCCGGGGAGCTGTTTTTT. The chain joins TRBV24-1 to TRBJ2-2; TRBD2 might be the D (6 bases). Germline V gives CDR1 KGHDR, CDR2 SFDVKD. The CDR3 runs to 14 residues. V was pared by 9 bases and J by 6 bases, with 16 bases between.

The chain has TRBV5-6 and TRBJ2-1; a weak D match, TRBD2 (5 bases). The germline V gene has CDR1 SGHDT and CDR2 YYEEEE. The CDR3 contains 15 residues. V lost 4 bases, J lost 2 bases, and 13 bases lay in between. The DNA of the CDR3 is TGTGCCAGCAGCCCAACTAGTCGTCCCTACAATGAGCAGTTCTTC. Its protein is CASSPTSRPYNEQFF.

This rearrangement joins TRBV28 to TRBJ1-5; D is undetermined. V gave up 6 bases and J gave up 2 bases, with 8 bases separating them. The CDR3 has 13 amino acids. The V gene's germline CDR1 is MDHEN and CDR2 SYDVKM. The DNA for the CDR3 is TGTGCCAGCAGGGGAGACGGCAATCAGCCCCAGCATTTT. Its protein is CASRGDGNQPQHF.

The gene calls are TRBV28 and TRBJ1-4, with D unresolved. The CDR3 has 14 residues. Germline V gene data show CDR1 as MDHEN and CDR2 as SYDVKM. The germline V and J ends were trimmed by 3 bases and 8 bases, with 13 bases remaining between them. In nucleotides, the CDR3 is TGTGCCAGCAGTTTCGGGCCGCGGGAGGAAAAACTGTTTTTT. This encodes CASSFGPREEKLFF.

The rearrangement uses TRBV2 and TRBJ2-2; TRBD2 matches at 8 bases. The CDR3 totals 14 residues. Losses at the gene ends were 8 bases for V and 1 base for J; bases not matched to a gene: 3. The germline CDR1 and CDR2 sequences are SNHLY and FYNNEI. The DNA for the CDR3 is TGTGCCAGCGTCAGCGGGGGGAACACCGGGGAGCTGTTTTTT. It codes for CASVSGGNTGELFF.

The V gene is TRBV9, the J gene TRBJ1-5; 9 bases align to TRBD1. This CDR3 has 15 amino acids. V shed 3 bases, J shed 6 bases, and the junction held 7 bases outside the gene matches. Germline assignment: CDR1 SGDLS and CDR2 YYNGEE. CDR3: CASSATGGDLQPQHF. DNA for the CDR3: TGTGCCAGCAGCGCGACAGGGGGAGATCTTCAGCCCCAGCATTTT.

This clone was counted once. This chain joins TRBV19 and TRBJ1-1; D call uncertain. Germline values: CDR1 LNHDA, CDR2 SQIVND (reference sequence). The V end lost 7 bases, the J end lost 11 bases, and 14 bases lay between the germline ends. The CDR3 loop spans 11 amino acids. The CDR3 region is CASTAGLNAFF. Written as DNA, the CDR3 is TGTGCCAGTACGGCGGGTTTGAACGCTTTCTTT.

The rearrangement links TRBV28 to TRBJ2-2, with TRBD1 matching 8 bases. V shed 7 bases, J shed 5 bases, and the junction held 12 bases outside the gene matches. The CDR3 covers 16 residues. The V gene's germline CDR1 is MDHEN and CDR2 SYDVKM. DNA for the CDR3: TGTGCCAGCAATATGGGGAGGACAGGGATGACCGGGGAGCTGTTTTTT. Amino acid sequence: CASNMGRTGMTGELFF.

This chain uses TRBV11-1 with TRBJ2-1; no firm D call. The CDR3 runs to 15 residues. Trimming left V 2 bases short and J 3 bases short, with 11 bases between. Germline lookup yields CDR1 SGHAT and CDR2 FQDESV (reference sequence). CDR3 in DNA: TGTGCCAGCAGCTTATCCCCCAGGAACTACAATGAGCAGTTCTTC. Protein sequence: CASSLSPRNYNEQFF.

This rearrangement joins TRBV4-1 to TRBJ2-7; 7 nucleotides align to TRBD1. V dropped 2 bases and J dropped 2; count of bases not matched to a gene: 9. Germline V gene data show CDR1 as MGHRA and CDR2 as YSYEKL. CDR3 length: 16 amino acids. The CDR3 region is CASSQPGRDRAYEQYF. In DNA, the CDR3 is TGCGCCAGCAGCCAACCAGGCCGGGACAGAGCCTACGAGCAGTACTTC.

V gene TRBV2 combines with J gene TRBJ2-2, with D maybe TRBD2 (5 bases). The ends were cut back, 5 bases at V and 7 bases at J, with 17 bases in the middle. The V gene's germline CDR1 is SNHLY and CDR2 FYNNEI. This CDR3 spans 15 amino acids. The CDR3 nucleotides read TGTGCCAGCAGTTTCCTGGAAGGAGGAATCGGGGAGCTGTTTTTT. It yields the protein CASSFLEGGIGELFF.

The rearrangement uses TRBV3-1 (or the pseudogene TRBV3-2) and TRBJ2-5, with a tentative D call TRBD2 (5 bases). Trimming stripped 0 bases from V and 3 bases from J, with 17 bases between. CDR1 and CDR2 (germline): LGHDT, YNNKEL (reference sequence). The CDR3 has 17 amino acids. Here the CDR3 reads CASSQEGSAKAEETQYF. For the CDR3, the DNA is TGTGCCAGCAGCCAAGAGGGGAGCGCCAAAGCGGAAGAGACCCAGTACTTC.

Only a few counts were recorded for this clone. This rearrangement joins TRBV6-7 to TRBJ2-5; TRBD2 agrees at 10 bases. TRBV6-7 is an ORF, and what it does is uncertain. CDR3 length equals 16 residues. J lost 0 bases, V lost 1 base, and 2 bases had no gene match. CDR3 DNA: TGTGCCAGCAGTTACTTTGGACTAGCGGACCAAGAGACCCAGTACTTC. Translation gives CASSYFGLADQETQYF.